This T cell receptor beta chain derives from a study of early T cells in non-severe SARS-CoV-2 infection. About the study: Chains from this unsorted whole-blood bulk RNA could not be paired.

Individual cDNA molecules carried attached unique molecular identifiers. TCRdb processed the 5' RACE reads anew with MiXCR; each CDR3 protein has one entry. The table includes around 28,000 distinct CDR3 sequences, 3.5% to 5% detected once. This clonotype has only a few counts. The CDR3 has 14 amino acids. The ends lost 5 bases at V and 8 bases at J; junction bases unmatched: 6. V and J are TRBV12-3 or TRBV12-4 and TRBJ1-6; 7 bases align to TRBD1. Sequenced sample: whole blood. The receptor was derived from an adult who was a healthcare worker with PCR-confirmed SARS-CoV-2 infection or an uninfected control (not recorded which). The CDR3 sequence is CASSRQGADSPLHF. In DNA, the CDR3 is TGTGCCAGCAGTCGACAGGGTGCAGATTCACCCCTCCACTTT.